Below, one T cell receptor beta chain is given with its context. This sample is drawn from a study of identical twins. A universal primer binding site was introduced by template switching. The final cDNA contained unique molecular identifiers. TCRdb re-derived calls from the 5' RACE reads in MiXCR, one entry per CDR3 protein. The sample has 550,000 to 700,000 distinct CDR3 sequences; 21% are singletons. Trimming shortened V by 0 bases and J by 2 bases, and 7 bases separated the two germline ends. The length of the CDR3 is 14 residues. Per germline, CDR1 ENHRY and CDR2 SYGVKD. Another study also made use of these data, one on T cells expressing NK-cell markers. Per that paper: Cells sorted as CD3+CD56+NKG2C+, CD3+CD56+NKG2C- and CD3+CD56-NKG2C+ T cells supplied the TCR beta repertoires. In a handful of donors, dominant clonotypes made up about 28.3-65% of CD3+CD56-NKG2C+ cells.

This TCR was recovered from a woman between 18 and 29 years old in good health. The sample consisted of PBMCs. The chain couples TRBV10-3 to TRBJ1-2; possible D gene TRBD1, 6 bases. CDR3 region: CAISESGQNYGYTF. The CDR3 nucleotides read TGTGCCATCAGTGAGTCCGGACAGAACTATGGCTACACCTTC.